Below are 7 T cell receptor beta chains sequenced from a single sample in a study of T-cell memory formation after mild COVID-19. One entry per CDR3 protein, called by TCRdb with MiXCR from the 5' RACE reads. Seen here are around 530,000 distinct CDR3 sequences, less than 25% observed once, and the top ten hold approximately 8.4%. Sample: PBMCs or a T cell subset sorted from them (not recorded which). The receptors stem from an adult woman who had mild COVID-19 (a few samples of this study predate the infection). Cell type and time point are not known.

This chain uses TRBV27 with TRBJ2-1, with TRBD1 as a possible D gene (6 bases). From germline, CDR1 is MNHEY and CDR2 SMNVEV (reference sequence). CDR3 length equals 16 residues. Trimming removed 2 bases from V and 10 bases from J, with 21 bases in between. CDR3 amino acids: CASSLETGFKGLEQFF. The CDR3 region has the DNA TGTGCCAGCAGTTTAGAGACAGGTTTTAAGGGTCTCGAGCAGTTCTTC.

The chain is built from TRBV7-3 and TRBJ1-1; TRBD1 matches at 9 bases. Germline V gene sequence: CDR1 SGHTA, CDR2 FQGTGA. The CDR3 spans 15 residues. The V gene end was trimmed by 4 bases and the J gene end by 1 base; junction bases not matched to a gene: 4. CDR3 loop: CASSSTTGGNTEAFF. The CDR3 DNA follows: TGTGCCAGCAGCTCTACGACAGGGGGGAACACTGAAGCTTTCTTT.

The chain links TRBV14 to TRBJ1-6; the D is unclear. Trimming pared 0 bases from V and 7 bases from J, leaving 4 bases between. This CDR3 has 13 amino acids. Germline V CDR1 and CDR2: SGHDN, FVKESK. The CDR3 coding sequence is TGTGCCAGCAGCCAAGATTTGAATTCACCCCTCCACTTT. This sequence encodes CASSQDLNSPLHF.

The rearrangement uses TRBV15 and TRBJ2-1, with 9 positions matching TRBD1. The V gene's germline CDR1 is LNHNV and CDR2 YYDKDF (reference sequence). V trimming: 6 bases; J trimming: 9 bases; junction bases outside the gene matches: 21. The CDR3 consists of 18 residues. The CDR3 DNA reads TGTGCCACCAGGCAGAACAATGGCCCCGGGACAGGGCGTCGTGAGCAGTTCTTC. Amino acids: CATRQNNGPGTGRREQFF.

This chain uses TRBV20-1 with TRBJ2-5; TRBD1 might be the D (6 bases). The CDR3 extends over 13 amino acids. Trimming stripped 2 bases from V and 3 bases from J, with 10 bases between. Germline loops: CDR1 DFQATT, CDR2 SNEGSKA (reference sequence). CDR3 coding DNA: TGCAGTGCTAGACAACGGGACAAAGAGACCCAGTACTTC. It codes for CSARQRDKETQYF.

This chain links TRBV21-1 with TRBJ1-1. TRBV21-1 is termed a pseudogene. The CDR3 covers 16 residues. The CDR3 loop reads CASSKARKGMNTEAFF. For the CDR3, the DNA is TGTGCCAGCAGCAAAGCGCGTAAAGGTATGAACACTGAAGCTTTCTTT.

The sample holds a few counts of this clonotype. The chain carries TRBV20-1 and TRBJ2-7, with TRBD1 identical over 8 bases. In germline, CDR1 is DFQATT, CDR2 SNEGSKA (reference sequence). The CDR3 totals 15 residues. The V gene end was trimmed by 0 bases and the J gene end by 0 bases; junction bases not matched to a gene: 4. The CDR3 nucleotides are TGCAGTGCTAGAGATCGTGGACAGGGCTCCTACGAGCAGTACTTC. Its translation: CSARDRGQGSYEQYF.